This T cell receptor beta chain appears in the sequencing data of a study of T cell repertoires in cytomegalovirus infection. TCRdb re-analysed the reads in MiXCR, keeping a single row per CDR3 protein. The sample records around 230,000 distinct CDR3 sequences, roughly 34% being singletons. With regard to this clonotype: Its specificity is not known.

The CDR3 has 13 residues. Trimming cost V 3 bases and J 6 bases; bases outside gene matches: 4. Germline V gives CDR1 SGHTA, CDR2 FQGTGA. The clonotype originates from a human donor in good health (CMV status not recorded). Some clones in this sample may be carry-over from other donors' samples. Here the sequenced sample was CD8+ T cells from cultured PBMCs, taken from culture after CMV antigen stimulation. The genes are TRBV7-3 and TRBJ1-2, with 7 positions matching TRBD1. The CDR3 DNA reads TGTGCCAGCAGCTTTACAGGGGTGGATGGCTACACCTTC. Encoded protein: CASSFTGVDGYTF. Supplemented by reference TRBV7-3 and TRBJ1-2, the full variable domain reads GAGVSQTPSNKVTEKGKYVELRCDPISGHTALYWYRQSLGQGPEFLIYFQGTGAADDSGLPNDRFFAVRPEGSVSTLKIQRTERGDSAVYLCASSFTGVDGYTFGSGTRLTVV.